These T cell receptor beta chains were read from a single sample in a study of T cell responses to AZD1222 COVID-19 vaccine. Profiling relied on immunoSEQ multiplex PCR, and the TCRdb table lists in-frame clones only, not all of them. The sample consists of roughly 150,000 clones, about 90% of them appearing once. The material was peripheral blood, obtained on day 0 of AZD1222 vaccination. The source of these receptors is an adult in good health. The CDR3 runs from the conserved cysteine through the conserved F or W. A D gene is named only where the DNA matches it firmly. Not every row has a clone size; where given, it reads once, few, many or a size class.

abundance: -; j_gene: TRBJ2-7; v_gene: TRBV5-1; d_gene: -; CDR3nt: TGCGCCAGCAGCTTGGTTTCCACGGGGTACGAGCAGTACTTC; CDR3aa: CASSLVSTGYEQYF
abundance: -; j_gene: TRBJ1-2; v_gene: TRBV28; d_gene: -; CDR3nt: TGTGCCAGCAGTTCACCGTCCGGCCCTAACTATGGCTACACCTTC; CDR3aa: CASSSPSGPNYGYTF
abundance: -; j_gene: TRBJ2-2; v_gene: TRBV6-5; d_gene: -; CDR3nt: TGTGCCAGCAGTTTATACGGGTCCACCGGGGAGCTGTTTTTT; CDR3aa: CASSLYGSTGELFF
abundance: -; j_gene: TRBJ1-5; v_gene: TRBV6-6; d_gene: -; CDR3nt: TGTGCCAGCAGTTACTCTCCGGGGCAGCCCCAGCATTTT; CDR3aa: CASSYSPGQPQHF
abundance: -; j_gene: TRBJ2-1; v_gene: TRBV5-4; d_gene: TRBD2; CDR3nt: TGTGCCAGCAGCTTGGCTAGCGGGGCTTGGGATGAGCAGTTCTTC; CDR3aa: CASSLASGAWDEQFF
abundance: -; j_gene: TRBJ2-2; v_gene: TRBV3-1/TRBV3-2; d_gene: TRBD1; CDR3nt: TGTGCCAGCAGCCAAGATCAGGGGGACAGCGCTCTCACCGGGGAGCTGTTTTTT; CDR3aa: CASSQDQGDSALTGELFF
abundance: -; j_gene: TRBJ2-5; v_gene: TRBV5-4; d_gene: TRBD2; CDR3nt: TGTGCCAGCAGCTCGCTAGCGGTTCAAGAGACCCAGTACTTC; CDR3aa: CASSSLAVQETQYF
abundance: -; j_gene: TRBJ1-1; v_gene: TRBV30; d_gene: TRBD1; CDR3nt: TGTGCCTGGAGATGGCAGGGGGAGAACACTGAAGCTTTCTTT; CDR3aa: CAWRWQGENTEAFF
abundance: once; j_gene: TRBJ1-1; v_gene: TRBV28; d_gene: TRBD1; CDR3nt: TGTGCCAGCACCAAGGGACAGGACATGAACACTGAAGCTTTCTTT; CDR3aa: CASTKGQDMNTEAFF
abundance: -; j_gene: TRBJ1-2; v_gene: TRBV19; d_gene: TRBD1; CDR3nt: TGTGCCAGTAGTATCGGCAGGGGGCTTGGAGGCTACACCTTC; CDR3aa: CASSIGRGLGGYTF
abundance: -; j_gene: TRBJ1-6; v_gene: TRBV3-1/TRBV3-2; d_gene: -; CDR3nt: TGTGCCAGCAGCCAGGATAATTCGGGCAGCAATTCACCCCTCCACTTT; CDR3aa: CASSQDNSGSNSPLHF
abundance: -; j_gene: TRBJ2-2; v_gene: TRBV7-2; d_gene: -; CDR3nt: TGTGCCAGCAGCAGAGGGGTCGGGGAGCTGTTTTTT; CDR3aa: CASSRGVGELFF
abundance: -; j_gene: TRBJ1-4; v_gene: TRBV27; d_gene: -; CDR3nt: TGTGCCAGCAGTTTAACGGGTGAAAAACTGTTTTTT; CDR3aa: CASSLTGEKLFF
abundance: -; j_gene: TRBJ1-6; v_gene: TRBV30; d_gene: -; CDR3nt: TGTGCCTGGAGTGGGACAGCCGATAATTCACCCCTCCACTTT; CDR3aa: CAWSGTADNSPLHF
abundance: -; j_gene: TRBJ2-7; v_gene: TRBV21-1; d_gene: -; CDR3nt: TGTGCCAGCCGTTGGGGGACCTACGAGCAGTACTTC; CDR3aa: CASRWGTYEQYF
abundance: -; j_gene: TRBJ1-3; v_gene: TRBV7-8; d_gene: -; CDR3nt: TGTGCCAGCAGCTGGGGTCAGAACTCTGGAAACACCATATATTTT; CDR3aa: CASSWGQNSGNTIYF
abundance: -; j_gene: TRBJ2-1; v_gene: TRBV24-1; d_gene: -; CDR3nt: TGTGCCACCGAGGGGGTCTACAATGAGCAGTTCTTC; CDR3aa: CATEGVYNEQFF
abundance: -; j_gene: TRBJ2-1; v_gene: TRBV7-2; d_gene: -; CDR3nt: TGTGCCAGCAGCCGTGGCAATGAGCAGTTCTTC; CDR3aa: CASSRGNEQFF
abundance: -; j_gene: TRBJ2-6; v_gene: TRBV4-3; d_gene: -; CDR3nt: TGCGCCAGCAGCTCGAAGGCCTCCGGGGCCAACGTCCTGACTTTC; CDR3aa: CASSSKASGANVLTF
abundance: -; j_gene: TRBJ2-3; v_gene: TRBV24-1; d_gene: -; CDR3nt: TGTGCCACCAGTGACATGACGTACTCACAACCCTCTAGTAGCACAGATACGCAGTATTTT; CDR3aa: CATSDMTYSQPSSSTDTQYF
abundance: -; j_gene: TRBJ2-5; v_gene: TRBV27; d_gene: -; CDR3nt: TGTGCCAGCAGTCCGTCGAGGGGGACAGAGACCCAGTACTTC; CDR3aa: CASSPSRGTETQYF
abundance: -; j_gene: TRBJ2-3; v_gene: TRBV15; d_gene: TRBD2; CDR3nt: TGTGCCACCAGCCTTTCCCAGGGCGGGGGAGGAGATACGCAGTATTTT; CDR3aa: CATSLSQGGGGDTQYF
abundance: -; j_gene: TRBJ2-2; v_gene: TRBV29-1; d_gene: TRBD2; CDR3nt: TGCAGCGGACGGCTAGCGGGGACCGGGGAGCTGTTTTTT; CDR3aa: CSGRLAGTGELFF
abundance: -; j_gene: TRBJ2-7; v_gene: TRBV5-6; d_gene: -; CDR3nt: TGTGCCAGCAGCTCACCCCCGCGATACGAGCAGTACTTC; CDR3aa: CASSSPPRYEQYF
abundance: -; j_gene: TRBJ1-3; v_gene: TRBV27; d_gene: -; CDR3nt: TGTGCCAGCTCATTCCGAGGGGGTAATGGAAACACCATATATTTT; CDR3aa: CASSFRGGNGNTIYF
abundance: -; j_gene: TRBJ2-1; v_gene: TRBV7-3; d_gene: -; CDR3nt: TGTGCCAGCAGTTTCGGGGACTCCTACAATGAGCAGTTCTTC; CDR3aa: CASSFGDSYNEQFF
abundance: -; j_gene: TRBJ1-1; v_gene: TRBV4-3; d_gene: -; CDR3nt: TGCGCCAGCAGCCAAGGAATCCAGTTTGAAGCTTTCTTT; CDR3aa: CASSQGIQFEAFF
abundance: -; j_gene: TRBJ2-7; v_gene: TRBV27; d_gene: -; CDR3nt: TGTGCCAGCAGTTTCTTCAACTCCTACGAGCAGTACTTC; CDR3aa: CASSFFNSYEQYF